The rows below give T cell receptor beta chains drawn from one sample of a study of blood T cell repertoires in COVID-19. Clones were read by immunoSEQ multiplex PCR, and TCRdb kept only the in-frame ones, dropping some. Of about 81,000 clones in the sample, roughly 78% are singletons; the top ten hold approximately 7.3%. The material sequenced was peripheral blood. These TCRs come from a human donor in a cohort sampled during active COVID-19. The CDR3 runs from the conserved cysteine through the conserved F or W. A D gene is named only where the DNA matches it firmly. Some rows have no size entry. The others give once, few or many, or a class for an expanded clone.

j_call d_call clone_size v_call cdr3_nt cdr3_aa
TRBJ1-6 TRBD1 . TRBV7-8 TGTGCCAGCAGCTTAGGGGACAGGGGACACTCACCCCTCCACTTT CASSLGDRGHSPLHF
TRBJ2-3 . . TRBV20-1 TGCAGTGCTAGTGGAGGGGGGGTAGAAGATACGCAGTATTTT CSASGGGVEDTQYF
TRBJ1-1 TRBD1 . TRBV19 TGTGCCAGTATGGGGTGGGACAGGGGGTCAGTAACTGAAGCTTTCTTT CASMGWDRGSVTEAFF
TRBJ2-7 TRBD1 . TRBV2 TGTGCCAGCAGCACGGGACAGAACTTTGAGCAGTACTTC CASSTGQNFEQYF
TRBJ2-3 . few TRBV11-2 TGTGCCAGCAGCCCCTTCGGTAGCACAGATACGCAGTATTTT CASSPFGSTDTQYF
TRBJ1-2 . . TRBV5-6 TGTGCCAGCAGCTTGGACGGGCCAGGGGTTGAGTATGGCTACACCTTC CASSLDGPGVEYGYTF
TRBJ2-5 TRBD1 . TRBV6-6 TGTGCCAGCAGTAAACCGGGACAGGGCTCAGAGACCCAGTACTTC CASSKPGQGSETQYF
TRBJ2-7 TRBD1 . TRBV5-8 TGTGCCAGCAGCTTGGCCAGGGACAGGGGGGACTTTGGCGAGCAGTACTTC CASSLARDRGDFGEQYF
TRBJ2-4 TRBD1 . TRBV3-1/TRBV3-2 TGTGCCAGCAGCCAAGAGAGGACAGGGATAAACATTCAGTACTTC CASSQERTGINIQYF
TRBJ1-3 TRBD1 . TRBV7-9 TGTGCCAGCAGCCCCCAGGGGGCCGGGGGAAACACCATATATTTT CASSPQGAGGNTIYF
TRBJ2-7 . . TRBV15 TGTGCCACCAGCAGAGGCCGGGACTCGAGCTCCTACGAGCAGTACTTC CATSRGRDSSSYEQYF
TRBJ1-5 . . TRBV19 TGTGCCAGTACTAGGAGCAATCAGCCCCAGCATTTT CASTRSNQPQHF
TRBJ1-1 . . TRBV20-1 TGCAGTGCCCGGACTTTATGGGAAGCTTTCTTT CSARTLWEAFF
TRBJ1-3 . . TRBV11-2 TGTGCCAGCAGCTTGGGAGAAAACACCATATATTTT CASSLGENTIYF
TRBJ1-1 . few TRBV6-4 TGTGCCAGCAGTGACACTGACAGGAACACTGAAGCTTTCTTT CASSDTDRNTEAFF
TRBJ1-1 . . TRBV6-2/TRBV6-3 TGTGCCAGCAGTAGTACAGGGACCTTGGGCACTGAAGCTTTCTTT CASSSTGTLGTEAFF
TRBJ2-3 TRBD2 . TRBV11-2 TGTGCCAGCAAGACGGGGGGAGCGGGGGGGTTAGATACGCAGTATTTT CASKTGGAGGLDTQYF
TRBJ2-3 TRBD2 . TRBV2 TGTGCCAGCAGCCCCGGGGTTACGGCCAGCGGGGGTGGTACGCAGTATTTT CASSPGVTASGGGTQYF